This T cell receptor beta chain was recovered during a study of blood T cell repertoires in COVID-19. Study summary: PBMCs, B-cell-depleted T cells, or T cells were the source of the cDNA or gDNA that made up the material.

Generated by immunoSEQ multiplex PCR, the TCRdb table keeps only in-frame clones and is missing some. Of over 50,000 clones in the sample, approximately 82% were seen once. Trimming removed 7 bases from V and 4 bases from J, with 19 bases in between. CDR3 length: 15 residues. In germline, CDR1 is KGHSH, CDR2 LQKENI. The sequence was collected from a human donor in a cohort sampled during active COVID-19. The sequenced material came from peripheral blood. V is TRBV18 and J is TRBJ1-2; tentatively, D is TRBD1 (5 bases). The CDR3 bases are TGTGCCAGCTTAAAAACGCTGACAGAATCCTATGGCTACACCTTC. Its protein product is CASLKTLTESYGYTF. Complete variable domain (other parts from reference TRBV18 and TRBJ1-2): NAGVMQNPRHLVRRRGQEARLRCSPMKGHSHVYWYRQLPEEGLKFMVYLQKENIIDESGMPKERFSAEFPKEGPSILRIQQVVRGDSAAYFCASLKTLTESYGYTFGSGTRLTVV.